This T cell receptor beta chain comes out of a study of T cell clones after liver transplantation. A note on this clone: The antigen remains undetermined.

Study-wide findings and caveats: The donor-reactive repertoire was only partly measurable in a couple of subjects, lacking donor cells.

The assay was immunoSEQ multiplex PCR, and TCRdb's table has in-frame clones only and misses some. The data hold around 60,000 clones, with around 75% observed a single time. The receptor was isolated from a human donor who received a liver transplant. The sample consisted of CD4+ T cells from blood, taken before liver transplant.

The CDR3 loop is CASSLSGTGHEKLFF. The CDR3 DNA reads as TGTGCCAGCAGCCTCTCAGGGACAGGGCATGAAAAACTGTTTTTT. This sequence joins TRBV9 and TRBJ1-4, with 9 nucleotides matching TRBD1. Germline V gene sequence: CDR1 SGDLS, CDR2 YYNGEE. This CDR3 region has 15 residues. Trimming removed 4 bases from V and 6 bases from J; junction bases left unmatched: 7.